This T cell receptor beta chain was found in a study of cytomegalovirus exposure and HLA in healthy donors. Whole-study context: Researchers previously reported finding 117 million unique TCR beta sequences from some 180 million T cells.

Study results and caveats: The authors reported that TCR beta sequences could predict HLA-A and HLA-B alleles. These predictions were accurate for most subjects in the first cohort. Association of a missense DCLRE1C variant with TCR beta V- and J-gene trimming was reported in a later analysis. Sequencing likely generated an artifact that appeared as a cluster of highly shared sequence variants.

This clone was picked up a small number of times. Its antigen remains unknown. Looked up from germline, CDR1 is WSHSY and CDR2 is SAAADI. The CDR3 extends over 15 amino acids. Deletions cut 6 bases from V and 6 bases from J, with 18 bases between. It was with 60 Vbeta and 13 Jbeta primers that the PCR ran. Repertoires were generated with immunoSEQ multiplex PCR, while TCRdb's copy carries only in-frame clones and drops some. Of about 65,000 clones listed, over 75% are singletons. The TCR originated in a woman younger than 45 in good health and CMV-seronegative. V and J are TRBV10-2 and TRBJ2-1; possible D gene TRBD2, 6 bases. Sequencing was performed on PBMCs. The CDR3: CASRDDREYRNEQFF. The CDR3, as DNA: TGCGCCAGCAGAGACGACCGGGAGTACCGCAATGAGCAGTTCTTC.